This passage covers 18 T cell receptor beta chains from one sample sequenced in a study of early T cells in non-severe SARS-CoV-2 infection. TCRdb reprocessed the 5' RACE reads with MiXCR, giving one entry per CDR3 protein. This repertoire shows about 38,000 distinct CDR3 sequences, roughly 5% found once; its top ten account for roughly 17%. The sample consisted of whole blood. The receptor set was obtained from an adult who was a healthcare worker with PCR-confirmed SARS-CoV-2 infection or an uninfected control (not recorded which).

The rearrangement links TRBV4-1 to TRBJ2-3; D is possibly TRBD2 (6 bases). Germline loops: CDR1 MGHRA, CDR2 YSYEKL. The length of the CDR3 is 16 residues. Deletions cut 1 base from V and 5 bases from J, with 16 bases between. The CDR3 bases are TGCGCCAGCAGCCAAGGGTCTAGCGCCCTGGTAGATACGCAGTATTTT. Its protein is CASSQGSSALVDTQYF.

In its sample, this clonotype was seen many times. The V call is TRBV18, the J call TRBJ2-3, with 9 bases matching TRBD1. CDR3 size: 13 residues. The V gene's germline CDR1 is KGHSH and CDR2 LQKENI. J gave up 8 bases and V 4 bases, and 4 bases lay outside the gene matches. The CDR3 coding sequence is TGTGCCAGCTCACGGACAGGGGACGGTACGCAGTATTTT. Translated, it gives CASSRTGDGTQYF.

This clonotype was seen repeatedly, ten times or more. The genes are TRBV3-1 and TRBJ2-3; 7 bases line up with TRBD2. The V segment lost 1 base and the J segment 3 bases; nucleotides outside the gene matches: 7. CDR3 length equals 16 residues. Germline V gene data show CDR1 as LGHDT and CDR2 as YNNKEL (reference sequence). The CDR3 protein is CASSQAEGGGTDTQYF. The DNA for the CDR3 is TGTGCCAGCAGCCAAGCCGAAGGCGGGGGTACAGATACGCAGTATTTT.

In this sample, this clonotype turned up many times. V gene TRBV5-4 combines with J gene TRBJ2-2; 7 positions agree with TRBD2. The trim removed 0 bases at V and 2 bases at J, leaving 7 bases unmatched. Germline CDR1 is SGHNT and CDR2 is YYREEE (reference sequence). The CDR3 spans 17 residues. The CDR3 DNA sequence: TGTGCCAGCAGCTTGGGAAAGGGACTATCCAACACCGGGGAGCTGTTTTTT. Translating it yields CASSLGKGLSNTGELFF.

The chain joins TRBV12-3 or TRBV12-4 to TRBJ2-3; no clear D gene. V was trimmed by 4 bases and J by 0 bases, leaving 8 bases between them. This CDR3 has 14 amino acids. CDR3 DNA: TGTGCCAGCAGTTCACTTGCCAGCACAGATACGCAGTATTTT. This translates into CASSSLASTDTQYF.

The sample holds a few counts of this clonotype. The CDR3, as DNA: TGTGCCAGCAGCTGGGGACAGGGCGTAAATTCACCCCTCCACTTT. Protein product: CASSWGQGVNSPLHF. The chain is built from TRBV6-6 and TRBJ1-6; TRBD1 aligns across 9 bases. V lost 6 bases, J lost 7 bases, and 7 bases stayed unmatched. The germline V gene encodes CDR1 MNHNY and CDR2 SVGAGI (reference sequence). This CDR3 comprises 15 residues.

This clonotype was counted ten times or more. The chain couples TRBV7-9 to TRBJ1-2; D remains unclear. Trimming pared 3 bases from V and 6 bases from J, leaving 5 bases between. Per the germline V gene, CDR1 is SEHNR and CDR2 is FQNEAQ (reference sequence). The CDR3 has 11 residues. As DNA, the CDR3 is TGTGCCAGCAGCTTGGCAGATGGCTACACCTTC. This translates into CASSLADGYTF.

This clonotype occurred a few times. The genes are TRBV27 and TRBJ2-7; 14 bases are a match to TRBD2. This CDR3 is built from 21 residues. Germline CDR1 and CDR2: MNHEY and SMNVEV (reference sequence). V gave up 6 bases and J gave up 4 bases; unmatched junction bases: 23. In DNA, the CDR3 is TGTGCCAGCAGGCGTTACCGCGGCGGACTAGCGGGGGGAAAAAGGGGTTACGAGCAGTACTTC. Its translation is CASRRYRGGLAGGKRGYEQYF.

This clonotype was picked up many times. The chain recombines TRBV6-6 with TRBJ1-4; D uncertain. The ends were cut back, 5 bases at V and 1 base at J, with 8 bases in the middle. Per germline, CDR1 MNHNY and CDR2 SVGAGI (reference sequence). The CDR3 totals 14 residues. CDR3 protein: CASSTDRTNEKLFF. The CDR3 nucleotides are TGTGCCAGCAGTACTGATAGAACTAATGAAAAACTGTTTTTT.

This clonotype was seen ten or more times. V is TRBV20-1 and J is TRBJ1-2; no clear D. The CDR3 totals 10 residues. V lost 0 bases to trimming and J lost 4 bases, with 0 bases between them. The germline CDR1 and CDR2 sequences are DFQATT and SNEGSKA (reference sequence). CDR3 nucleotide sequence: TGCAGTGCTAGAGACTATGGCTACACCTTC. This translates into CSARDYGYTF.

This clonotype was observed a few times. V gene TRBV3-1 combines with J gene TRBJ2-5; maybe TRBD2 (7 bases). This CDR3 spans 13 amino acids. The ends were cut back, 10 bases at V and 2 bases at J, with 14 bases in the middle. CDR1 is LGHDT, CDR2 YNNKEL, per germline (reference sequence). In DNA form, the CDR3 reads TGTGCCACCGCCGGGGGGCAACAAGAGACCCAGTACTTC. Translated: CATAGGQQETQYF.

This clonotype was counted only a few times. This sequence joins TRBV9 and TRBJ1-1; D remains ambiguous. The ends were cut back, 0 bases at V and 1 base at J, with 7 bases in the middle. The germline gives CDR1 SGDLS, CDR2 YYNGEE. The CDR3 is 14 amino acids. In nucleotides, the CDR3 is TGTGCCAGCAGCGTAGCTCAGAAGAACACTGAAGCTTTCTTT. Translated: CASSVAQKNTEAFF. The entire variable domain, with the rest obtained from reference TRBV9 and TRBJ1-1, is as follows: DSGVTQTPKHLITATGQRVTLRCSPRSGDLSVYWYQQSLDQGLQFLIQYYNGEERAKGNILERFSAQQFPDLHSELNLSSLELGDSALYFCASSVAQKNTEAFFGQGTRLTVV.

V gene TRBV12-3 or TRBV12-4 combines with J gene TRBJ2-3; TRBD2 matches 8 bases. The CDR3 is made up of 15 amino acids. The J segment lost 2 bases and the V segment lost 3 bases, leaving 4 bases of the junction unmatched. The CDR3 reads CASSFRRGVTDTQYF. The CDR3 coding sequence is TGTGCCAGCAGTTTTCGGCGGGGGGTCACAGATACGCAGTATTTT.

Many counts were recorded for this clonotype. This rearrangement joins TRBV13 to TRBJ2-1, with TRBD2 as a possible D gene (7 bases). Germline CDR1 and CDR2: PRHDT and FYEKMQ (reference sequence). The CDR3 totals 17 residues. V was trimmed by 2 bases and J by 4 bases, leaving 18 bases between them. This chain's CDR3 is CASSLFLSKGGYNEQFF. CDR3 DNA sequence: TGTGCCAGCAGCTTATTCCTTAGCAAGGGGGGGTACAATGAGCAGTTCTTC.

This clonotype was seen repeatedly, ten times or more. This chain connects TRBV4-1 to TRBJ2-3; a weak D match, TRBD2 (6 bases). Trimming removed 1 base at V and 1 base at J, with 15 bases between. CDR3 length equals 17 residues. From germline, CDR1 is MGHRA and CDR2 YSYEKL. CDR3 in DNA: TGCGCCAGCAGCCAAGGGACCGGGAGACAACGCACAGATACGCAGTATTTT. Its protein product is CASSQGTGRQRTDTQYF.

This clonotype has at least ten counts. The J gene is TRBJ1-1, the V gene TRBV12-3 or TRBV12-4; D not certain. Trimming took 7 bases from V and 4 from J, leaving 10 bases between them. The CDR3 loop spans 12 amino acids. The CDR3 nucleotides read TGTGCCAGCAAAGTAGGGAGCACTGAAGCTTTCTTT. Residues: CASKVGSTEAFF.

The sample holds many counts of this clonotype. Being one base from a much bigger clone, this may be a read error. The V call is TRBV4-1, the J call TRBJ1-1, with D tentatively TRBD1 (5 bases). Deletions cut 0 bases from V and 5 bases from J, with 7 bases between. Per germline, CDR1 MGHRA and CDR2 YSYEKL. The CDR3 totals 13 residues. The CDR3 sequence is CASSQDGGTEAFF. CDR3 in DNA: TGCGCCAGCAGCCAAGATGGGGGGACTGAAGCTTTCTTT.

The chain recombines TRBV5-1 with TRBJ2-7; no reliable D call. The CDR3 sequence is 13 residues long. Germline CDR1 is SGHRS and CDR2 is YFSETQ. V was cut by 1 base and J by 4 bases, with 9 bases left in between. CDR3 in amino acids: CASSLLGEYEQYF. The CDR3 region has the DNA TGCGCCAGCAGCTTGTTAGGAGAGTACGAGCAGTACTTC.